This TCR beta chain was retrieved from a study of control samples from healthy donors and cancer patients. The V segment lost 4 bases and the J segment 1 base; nucleotides outside the gene matches: 5. Germline assignment: CDR1 MNHEY and CDR2 SVGAGI. The CDR3 spans 15 residues. Libraries were prepared by immunoSEQ multiplex PCR; TCRdb keeps only in-frame clonotypes and omits some of them. Here the sample table reports 150,000 to 200,000 clones. Sequenced material: blood. This receptor was taken from a woman in her thirties in good health. The rearrangement links TRBV6-5 to TRBJ2-3; 7 positions agree with TRBD1. This chain's CDR3 is CASSFDRVRTDTQYF. CDR3 in DNA: TGTGCCAGCAGTTTCGACAGGGTTCGCACAGATACGCAGTATTTT.